This entry concerns a single TCR beta chain. Its antigen is unidentified. The data were produced by immunoSEQ multiplex PCR, yet TCRdb's version contains in-frame clones alone and is incomplete. The table includes 130,000 to 150,000 clones, roughly 86% detected once. V lost 6 bases and J lost 9; bases outside the gene matches: 18. The V gene's germline CDR1 is LNHDA and CDR2 SQIVND (reference sequence). The CDR3 extends over 17 amino acids. The data derive from a study of T cell responses to AZD1222 COVID-19 vaccine. General observations from the study: Of spike-specific TCRs, nearly half reportedly target regions left unmutated in variants. Only a handful of AZD1222 recipients, several in all, had baseline seropositivity. All repertoire sampling was performed exclusively after the peak T cell response. White British ancestry dominated among donors, who included more females, and clonal diversity was possibly underestimated.

This TCR came from an adult who received the MenACWY meningococcal vaccine as a control. The chain carries TRBV19 and TRBJ1-5; TRBD1 aligns across 9 bases. Specimen: peripheral blood, collected 28 days after the second dose of the MenACWY control vaccine. This chain's CDR3 is CASSGSGTGILGGPQHF. The CDR3 bases are TGTGCCAGTAGCGGATCCGGGACAGGGATTCTGGGTGGGCCCCAGCATTTT.